A single sample gave rise to the 20 T cell receptor beta chains below, sequenced in a study of post-analysis software for immune sequencing data. TCR beta cDNA libraries had unique molecular identifiers. TCRdb used MiXCR to reprocess the PCR reads, holding one entry per CDR3 protein. The table has about 810,000 distinct CDR3 sequences, roughly 50% seen once. These receptors' antigens are unknown. The study's findings and limits: Controls had lower frequencies than patients of roughly five TRBV segments, which included TRBV5-6, TRBV5-1 and TRBV20-1.

Sequenced sample: blood. These receptors were collected from a girl between 10 and 17 years old with multiple sclerosis.

The J gene is TRBJ2-7, the V gene TRBV7-9; TRBD1 matches at 9 bases. V gave up 6 bases and J gave up 3 bases; unmatched junction bases: 6. This CDR3 spans 14 amino acids. Germline assignment: CDR1 SEHNR and CDR2 FQNEAQ (reference sequence). DNA for the CDR3: TGTGCCAGCAGTTTGGACAGGGGAGACTACGAGCAGTACTTC. Its translation is CASSLDRGDYEQYF.

This clonotype was seen a handful of times. The chain links TRBV4-1 to TRBJ2-4; tentative D call: TRBD2 (5 bases). The CDR3 is made up of 14 amino acids. In germline, CDR1 is MGHRA, CDR2 YSYEKL. Deletions cut 3 bases from V and 4 bases from J, with 10 bases between. CDR3 DNA sequence: TGCGCCAGCAGCCAGGCCCCGGGGAAAAACATTCAGTACTTC. Amino acid sequence: CASSQAPGKNIQYF.

V usage is TRBV5-1 and J usage is TRBJ1-2, with D possibly being TRBD1 (5 bases). Germline-derived CDR1 and CDR2 are SGHRS and YFSETQ. V was clipped by 5 bases and J by 3 bases, with 8 bases between them. The CDR3 sequence is 12 residues long. Here the CDR3 DNA reads TGCGCCAGCAGAGCGGGGGACTATGGCTACACCTTC. Translating it yields CASRAGDYGYTF. Drawing the rest from reference TRBV5-1 and TRBJ1-2, the complete variable domain is KAGVTQTPRYLIKTRGQQVTLSCSPISGHRSVSWYQQTPGQGLQFLFEYFSETQRNKGNFPGRFSGRQFSNSRSEMNVSTLELGDSALYLCASRAGDYGYTFGSGTRLTVV.

The chain employs TRBV6-5 and TRBJ2-5; D is possibly TRBD1 (8 bases). Trimming pared 6 bases from V and 5 bases from J, leaving 19 bases between. This CDR3 has 15 amino acids. The germline gives CDR1 MNHEY, CDR2 SVGAGI. The CDR3 loop reads CASRGTGGVGETQYF. The DNA of the CDR3 is TGTGCCAGCAGAGGCACAGGGGGGGTCGGTGAGACCCAGTACTTC.

This clonotype was seen a single time. The chain carries TRBV28 and TRBJ1-5; TRBD1 might be the D (6 bases). This CDR3 spans 15 amino acids. CDR1 MDHEN and CDR2 SYDVKM come from the germline V gene. Trimming pared 6 bases from V and 8 bases from J, leaving 20 bases between. CDR3 residues: CASRENYRDREPQHF. DNA of the CDR3: TGTGCCAGCAGAGAAAATTACAGGGATAGGGAGCCCCAGCATTTT.

This clonotype appeared once. This may be a read error, as it is one base from a much larger clone. The chain is built from TRBV6-5 and TRBJ2-5; 11 nucleotides match TRBD2. Per germline, CDR1 MNHEY and CDR2 SVGAGI. J lost 0 bases, V lost 8 bases, and 5 bases had no gene match. This CDR3 has 15 amino acids. CDR3 in DNA: TGTGCCAGCGGACCGGGACTAGCGGACCAAGAGACCCAGTACTTC. Protein sequence: CASGPGLADQETQYF.

The chain combines TRBV5-1 with TRBJ2-4; 7 bases are a match to TRBD2. The better agreement between TRBJ2-7 and the DNA end casts doubt on the J call. The length of the CDR3 is 15 residues. The germline V gene encodes CDR1 SGHRS and CDR2 YFSETQ. The CDR3 protein is CASSQSTGGFYEQYF. The CDR3 coding sequence is TGCGCCAGCAGCCAGAGTACGGGAGGATTCTACGAGCAGTACTTC.

The V call is TRBV5-1, the J call TRBJ2-5; D may be TRBD2 (5 bases). Germline V gene lookup returns CDR1 SGHRS and CDR2 YFSETQ. CDR3 length: 13 amino acids. V was clipped by 6 bases and J by 3 bases, with 12 bases between them. CDR3: CASTVNGEETQYF. CDR3 DNA sequence: TGCGCCAGCACCGTCAACGGGGAAGAGACCCAGTACTTC.

The chain links TRBV5-5 to TRBJ1-5; D unclear. CDR1 is SGHKS and CDR2 is YYEKEE in the germline V gene (reference sequence). V was pared by 4 bases and J by 4 bases, with 12 bases between. This CDR3 contains 14 residues. The chain's CDR3 is CASSIGRNNQPQHF. The CDR3 DNA follows: TGTGCCAGCAGCATAGGACGGAATAATCAGCCCCAGCATTTT.

The chain employs TRBV4-1 and TRBJ2-1; D is tentatively TRBD1 or TRBD2 (5 bases each). The CDR3 extends over 15 amino acids. Germline V lookup: CDR1 MGHRA, CDR2 YSYEKL. The V end lost 4 bases, the J end lost 5 bases, and 15 bases lay between the germline ends. The CDR3 loop is CASSLTTGLHNEQFF. The CDR3 DNA follows: TGCGCCAGCAGCCTAACGACGGGGCTCCACAATGAGCAGTTCTTC.

The V and J genes are TRBV5-1 and TRBJ2-3, with D maybe TRBD1 (7 bases). CDR1 is SGHRS and CDR2 is YFSETQ in the germline V gene. Between the trimmed V and J ends, which lost 1 base and 3 bases, there was a span of 12 bases. This CDR3 is built from 15 residues. The CDR3 loop is CASSLTGEATDTQYF. In nucleotides, the CDR3 is TGCGCCAGCAGCTTGACAGGGGAGGCTACAGATACGCAGTATTTT.

The chain's CDR3 is CASSLVLWGETQYF. The DNA for the CDR3 is TGTGCCAGCAGCTTAGTTTTATGGGGGGAGACCCAGTACTTC. The chain combines TRBV7-2 with TRBJ2-5; D possibly matches TRBD1 or TRBD2 (5 bases each). CDR3 length: 14 residues. Deletions cut 1 base from V and 5 bases from J, with 11 bases between. In germline, CDR1 is SGHTA, CDR2 FQGNSA.

This clonotype was detected only a few times. The chain links TRBV28 to TRBJ2-1, with 11 bases matching TRBD2. The CDR3 has 17 amino acids. Trimming cost V 5 bases and J 6 bases; bases outside gene matches: 12. The germline V gene has CDR1 MDHEN and CDR2 SYDVKM. This chain's CDR3 is CASSLIEGLAAVNEQFF. As DNA, the CDR3 is TGTGCCAGCAGTCTCATAGAGGGACTAGCGGCCGTCAATGAGCAGTTCTTC.

The chain carries TRBV29-1 and TRBJ1-4; weak D call: TRBD1 (5 bases). With 1 base removed from V and 6 bases from J, the gap between germline ends came to 15 bases. This CDR3 region has 15 residues. Looked up from germline, CDR1 is SQVTM and CDR2 is ANQGSEA. Here the CDR3 reads CSVEGSAWGDEKLFF. In nucleotides, the CDR3 is TGCAGCGTTGAAGGTTCTGCCTGGGGGGATGAAAAACTGTTTTTT. The full variable domain, with the rest looked up from reference TRBV29-1 and TRBJ1-4, is SAVISQKPSRDICQRGTSLTIQCQVDSQVTMMFWYRQQPGQSLTLIATANQGSEATYESGFVIDKFPISRPNLTFSTLTVSNMSPEDSSIYLCSVEGSAWGDEKLFFGSGTQLSVL.

V and J are TRBV5-1 and TRBJ1-1; maybe TRBD1 (6 bases). Germline V gives CDR1 SGHRS, CDR2 YFSETQ. The CDR3 spans 12 residues. V was trimmed by 4 bases and J by 4 bases, leaving 8 bases between them. The CDR3 DNA is TGCGCCAGCAGCCAAGGGGGCACTGAAGCTTTCTTT. Protein sequence: CASSQGGTEAFF.

The chain joins TRBV6-2 or TRBV6-3 to TRBJ2-7; possibly TRBD1 for D (7 bases). Germline V gives CDR1 MNHEY, CDR2 SVGEGT. This CDR3 spans 15 amino acids. The V and J ends lost 1 base and 3 bases respectively, with 13 bases between them. CDR3 amino acids: CASSYWRDSFYEQYF. The CDR3 bases are TGTGCCAGCAGTTACTGGCGGGACAGCTTCTACGAGCAGTACTTC.

Notes on this clonotype: A read error may account for a junction end that differs from germline. CDR3 sequence (DNA): TGCGCCAGCAGCTTGAACTCCCCGTTCGGGAGAGCTATGAACACTGAAGCTTTCTTC. It specifies CASSLNSPFGRAMNTEAFF. The rearrangement links TRBV5-1 to TRBJ1-1; D uncertain. This CDR3 has 19 amino acids. The germline CDR1 and CDR2 sequences are SGHRS and YFSETQ.

This clonotype was observed a handful of times. The chain joins TRBV6-5 to TRBJ2-7, with TRBD2 matching over 8 bases. This CDR3 has 14 amino acids. The germline gives CDR1 MNHEY, CDR2 SVGAGI. Trimming took 0 bases from V and 7 from J; bases not matched to a gene: 5. CDR3 in DNA: TGTGCCAGCAGTTACTCTCGGGAGGGCGTGGAGCAGTACTTC. It codes for CASSYSREGVEQYF.

This rearrangement joins TRBV6-6 to TRBJ2-5; weak D call: TRBD2 (6 bases). CDR1 is MNHNY and CDR2 is SVGAGI in the germline V gene (reference sequence). The CDR3 loop spans 16 amino acids. Trimming stripped 0 bases from V and 4 bases from J, with 15 bases between. The CDR3 loop is CASSYSEAGRGETQYF. The CDR3 nucleotides are TGTGCCAGCAGTTACTCGGAGGCGGGGCGCGGAGAGACCCAGTACTTC.

The chain recombines TRBV6-1 with TRBJ2-6, with 14 bases matching TRBD2. This CDR3 contains 18 residues. Looked up from germline, CDR1 is MNHNS and CDR2 is SASEGT. The J segment lost 4 bases and the V segment lost 4 bases, leaving 6 bases of the junction unmatched. The DNA of the CDR3 is TGTGCCAGCAGTGCGGGACTAGCGGGAGTGTTCGGGGCCAACGTCCTGACTTTC. Its translation is CASSAGLAGVFGANVLTF.